This paragraph reports one T cell receptor (beta chain). In the authors' workflow: How many nucleated cells were present was estimated from reference gene primer amplification. Libraries were prepared by immunoSEQ multiplex PCR; TCRdb keeps only in-frame clonotypes and omits some of them. The D gene and trimming were derived from the DNA, and the V and J assignments and clone size from that table. The profile shows roughly 100,000 clones, roughly 82% of them singletons. The sample originates from a study of blood T cell repertoires in COVID-19. About the research overall: The samples span acute and convalescent COVID-19 from the United States, Italy and Spain. PBMCs, B-cell-depleted T cells, or T cells were the source of the cDNA or gDNA that made up the material.

The germline V gene encodes CDR1 LNHNV and CDR2 YYDKDF (reference sequence). The length of the CDR3 is 15 residues. V lost 5 bases to trimming and J lost 0 bases, with 13 bases between them. The TCR originated in a man aged 55 to 70 with acute or convalescent COVID-19. This rearrangement joins TRBV15 to TRBJ1-1; D might be TRBD1 (5 bases). Material: peripheral blood. The CDR3 sequence is CATSPGDSMNTEAFF. The CDR3 DNA reads as TGTGCCACCAGCCCGGGGGATTCCATGAACACTGAAGCTTTCTTT.